This TCR beta chain is drawn from a study of OX40 agonist ivuxolimab in advanced cancers. Study at large: Patients in the trial were receiving intravenous ivuxolimab every 2 weeks, at doses of 0.01 to 10 mg/kg.

This clone has more than one count but fewer than ten. Trimming removed 2 bases from V and 6 bases from J, with 14 bases in between. Germline V gene lookup returns CDR1 SGHVS and CDR2 FQNEAQ. The CDR3 length is 15 residues. Produced via immunoSEQ multiplex PCR; TCRdb's table is partial and in-frame only. The data contain about 36,000 clones, over 75% of them singletons. The sequence was obtained from an adult with an advanced solid tumor such as melanoma, head and neck, liver or kidney cancer. The chain has TRBV7-8 and TRBJ2-1; D possibly corresponds to TRBD1 (6 bases). The sample in question was CD4+ or CD8+ T cells sorted from blood, obtained in a trial of the OX40 agonist ivuxolimab. This CDR3 reads CASSLTPSRGNEQFF. CDR3 sequence (DNA): TGTGCCAGCAGCTTAACCCCTAGCAGGGGCAATGAGCAGTTCTTC.